Listed here are 14 T cell receptor beta chains from one sample, sequenced in a study of blood T cell repertoires in COVID-19. The protocol was immunoSEQ multiplex PCR, while the TCRdb copy is restricted to in-frame clones and leaves out a portion. The table includes about 250,000 clones, around 90% detected once. The specimen was PBMCs or T cells enriched from blood (not recorded which). Source of these receptors: a woman in her 30s with acute COVID-19.

The chain carries TRBV15 and TRBJ2-7, with D perhaps matching TRBD1 (5 bases). Looked up from germline, CDR1 is LNHNV and CDR2 is YYDKDF (reference sequence). This CDR3 has 13 amino acids. The V gene lost 5 bases and the J gene lost 7 bases, with 15 bases spanning the gap. The CDR3 loop reads CATSDDSYREQYF. For the CDR3, the DNA is TGTGCCACCAGCGATGACAGTTACCGGGAGCAGTACTTC. Variable domain in full (rest from reference TRBV15 and TRBJ2-7): DAMVIQNPRYQVTQFGKPVTLSCSQTLNHNVMYWYQQKSSQAPKLLFHYYDKDFNNEADTPDNFQSRRPNTSFCFLDIRSPGLGDTAMYLCATSDDSYREQYFGPGTRLTVT.

This clone has just a few counts. V gene TRBV28 combines with J gene TRBJ1-2; D is possibly TRBD1 (6 bases). From germline, CDR1 is MDHEN and CDR2 SYDVKM. The CDR3 has 15 amino acids. Trimming took off 6 bases at V and 3 bases at J, with 17 bases between the two ends. For the CDR3, the DNA is TGTGCCAGCAGCCGACAGGTATCCGGCGACTATGGCTACACCTTC. It specifies CASSRQVSGDYGYTF.

This clone has a handful of counts. This chain links TRBV7-9 with TRBJ1-1; the D gene is possibly TRBD1 (6 bases). This CDR3 spans 13 amino acids. Trimming cost V 2 bases and J 7 bases, with 11 bases left between them. CDR1 SEHNR and CDR2 FQNEAQ come from the germline V gene (reference sequence). CDR3 loop: CASSLSDRREAFF. The CDR3 DNA reads as TGTGCCAGCAGCTTATCCGACAGGCGTGAAGCTTTCTTT.

This chain joins TRBV18 and TRBJ1-3; no clear D gene. This CDR3 region has 14 residues. The V end was cut by 3 bases, the J end by 0 bases, with 6 bases between. Germline loops: CDR1 KGHSH, CDR2 LQKENI. This chain's CDR3 is CASSPARSGNTIYF. In nucleotides, the CDR3 is TGTGCCAGCTCACCGGCCCGCTCTGGAAACACCATATATTTT.

The CDR3 nucleotides are TGTGCCAGCAGTGAAAGCCTTGGACAGGGCTCTGGAAACACCATATATTTT. Translation: CASSESLGQGSGNTIYF. The V call is TRBV25-1, the J call TRBJ1-3; 8 positions match TRBD1. This CDR3 contains 17 residues. The V gene's germline CDR1 is MGHDK and CDR2 SYGVNS. After removal of 2 bases from V and 0 bases from J, the junction contained 6 bases not matched to a gene. Full variable domain (missing parts from reference TRBV25-1 and TRBJ1-3): EADIYQTPRYLVIGTGKKITLECSQTMGHDKMYWYQQDPGMELHLIHYSYGVNSTEKGDLSSESTVSRIRTEHFPLTLESARPSHTSQYLCASSESLGQGSGNTIYFGEGSWLTVV.

V usage is TRBV5-4 and J usage is TRBJ2-7; 9 bases agree with TRBD1. V lost 2 bases to trimming and J lost 3 bases; unmatched junction nucleotides: 3. Germline CDR1 reads SGHNT; CDR2 reads YYREEE (reference sequence). The CDR3 sequence is 14 residues long. CDR3 DNA sequence: TGTGCCAGCAGCTTAGACAGGGGGTACTACGAGCAGTACTTC. Protein product: CASSLDRGYYEQYF.

The chain recombines TRBV7-2 with TRBJ2-1; 8 bases match TRBD1. In germline, CDR1 is SGHTA, CDR2 FQGNSA. V was clipped by 4 bases and J by 1 base; unmatched bases: 3. This CDR3 region has 15 residues. CDR3 region: CASSSDRGSYNEQFF. The CDR3 region has the DNA TGTGCCAGCAGCTCCGACAGGGGATCCTACAATGAGCAGTTCTTC.

The table lists this clone with many counts. The chain links TRBV5-6 to TRBJ1-2; D possibly corresponds to TRBD1 (5 bases). There are 17 residues in the CDR3. Germline CDR1 reads SGHDT; CDR2 reads YYEEEE. The V gene lost 4 bases and the J gene lost 2 bases, with 21 bases spanning the gap. CDR3 nucleotides: TGTGCCAGCAGCGTATGGCTTGGGACTCCTCCCAACTATGGCTACACCTTC. This sequence encodes CASSVWLGTPPNYGYTF.

This chain joins TRBV3-1 (or the pseudogene TRBV3-2) and TRBJ2-3; D remains unclear. This CDR3 has 16 residues. The ends were cut back, 0 bases at V and 0 bases at J, with 10 bases in the middle. CDR1 is LGHDT and CDR2 is YNNKEL in the germline V gene (reference sequence). CDR3 DNA: TGTGCCAGCAGCCAAGATCCAGGTTCTAGCACAGATACGCAGTATTTT. It codes for CASSQDPGSSTDTQYF.

This clone was seen only a few times. The V and J genes are TRBV6-5 and TRBJ1-4; D perhaps matches TRBD1 (6 bases). Germline loops: CDR1 MNHEY, CDR2 SVGAGI. Trimming removed 6 bases from V and 6 bases from J, with 17 bases in between. There are 15 residues in the CDR3. CDR3 region: CASRDISGQYEKLFF. Written as DNA, the CDR3 is TGTGCCAGCAGAGATATATCAGGACAGTATGAAAAACTGTTTTTT.

This chain links TRBV6-5 with TRBJ2-1, with a possible D match to TRBD1 (7 bases). Trimming cost V 6 bases and J 5 bases, with 14 bases left between them. The germline gives CDR1 MNHEY, CDR2 SVGAGI. The CDR3 extends over 14 amino acids. The CDR3 DNA reads TGTGCCAGCAGCCTCAGGGGGGCACACAATGAGCAGTTCTTC. It specifies CASSLRGAHNEQFF.

CDR3 loop: CASSEAPGQGLGEQYF. CDR3 sequence (DNA): TGTGCCAGCAGTGAAGCGCCGGGACAGGGGTTGGGCGAGCAGTACTTC. V gene TRBV2 combines with J gene TRBJ2-7, with 10 positions matching TRBD1. The CDR3 length is 16 residues. Per the germline V gene, CDR1 is SNHLY and CDR2 is FYNNEI. V shed 0 bases and J 6 bases; nucleotides not matched to a gene: 8.

The chain employs TRBV28 and TRBJ2-1; D is perhaps TRBD1 (6 bases). Per the germline V gene, CDR1 is MDHEN and CDR2 is SYDVKM. V was pared by 1 base and J by 8 bases, with 15 bases between. The CDR3 runs 15 residues. The CDR3 bases are TGTGCCAGCAGTTTATCCTCAGGGGAGACGGATGAGCAGTTCTTC. It specifies CASSLSSGETDEQFF.

This chain connects TRBV5-1 to TRBJ1-2; tentative D call: TRBD1 (6 bases). V dropped 3 bases and J dropped 8 bases, with 17 bases sitting between them. Germline CDR1 reads SGHRS; CDR2 reads YFSETQ. The CDR3 sequence is 14 residues long. CDR3 bases: TGCGCCAGCAGCTGGGCCGGGGGGCAAACAGGCTACACCTTC. It encodes CASSWAGGQTGYTF.